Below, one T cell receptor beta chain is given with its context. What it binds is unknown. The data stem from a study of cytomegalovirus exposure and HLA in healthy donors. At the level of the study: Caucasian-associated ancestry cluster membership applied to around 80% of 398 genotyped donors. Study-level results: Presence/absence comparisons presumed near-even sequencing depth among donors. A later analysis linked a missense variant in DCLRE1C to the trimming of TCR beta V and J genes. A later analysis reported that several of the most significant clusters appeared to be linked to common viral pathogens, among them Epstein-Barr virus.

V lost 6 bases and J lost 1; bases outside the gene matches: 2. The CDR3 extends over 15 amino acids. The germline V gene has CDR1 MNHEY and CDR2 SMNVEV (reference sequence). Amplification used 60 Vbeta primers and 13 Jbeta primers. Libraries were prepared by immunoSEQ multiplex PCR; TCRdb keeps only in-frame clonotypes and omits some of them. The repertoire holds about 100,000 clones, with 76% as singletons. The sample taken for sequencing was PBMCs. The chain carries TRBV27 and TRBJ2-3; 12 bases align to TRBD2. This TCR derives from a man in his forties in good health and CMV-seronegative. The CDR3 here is CASRPSGGGTDTQYF. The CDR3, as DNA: TGTGCCAGCAGACCTAGCGGGGGGGGCACAGATACGCAGTATTTT.